This T cell receptor beta chain was sequenced during a study of Graves' ophthalmopathy and Graves' hyperthyroidism. This clonotype has ten or more counts. Amplifying from RNA transcripts, the study obtained TCR beta CDR3 regions. A first-round RT-PCR used HTBI primers, followed by a second-round multiplex PCR. TCRdb used MiXCR to reprocess the multiplex PCR reads, holding one entry per CDR3 protein. The sample records some 240,000 distinct CDR3 sequences, about 46% being singletons. CDR1 is ENHRY and CDR2 is SYGVKD in the germline V gene. V lost 7 bases and J lost 3, with 18 bases in between. The CDR3 sequence is 15 residues long.

The sample taken for sequencing was peripheral blood. The sequence came from an adult man with Graves' ophthalmopathy. V and J are TRBV10-3 and TRBJ1-1, with D possibly being TRBD1 (5 bases). In nucleotides, the CDR3 is TGTGCCATCAAGGAAAAGGTGATAGGGGACACTGAAGCTTTCTTT. As protein: CAIKEKVIGDTEAFF.